These 21 T cell receptor beta chains originate from one sample sequenced in a study of response to subunit inactivated influenza vaccine. Each CDR3 protein is one row after TCRdb ran MiXCR on the RT-PCR reads. The table lists about 180,000 distinct CDR3 sequences, about 10% of them singletons. Sequenced here: non-naive T cells sorted from PBMCs, sampled on the day of vaccination. All receptors come from a man over 45 who received an inactivated influenza vaccine.

The chain combines TRBV27 with TRBJ2-1, with TRBD2 identical over 9 bases. The CDR3 is 16 amino acids. Germline V gives CDR1 MNHEY, CDR2 SMNVEV (reference sequence). The J segment lost 3 bases and the V segment lost 0 bases, leaving 3 bases of the junction unmatched. As DNA, the CDR3 is TGTGCCAGCAGTTTATCCTCGCGGGGGGGCTACAATGAGCAGTTCTTC. Translating it yields CASSLSSRGGYNEQFF.

The chain links TRBV7-2 to TRBJ2-3; D remains unclear. This CDR3 is built from 15 residues. Germline V gene lookup returns CDR1 SGHTA and CDR2 FQGNSA. With 8 bases removed from V and 0 bases from J, the gap between germline ends came to 15 bases. DNA of the CDR3: TGTGCCAGCCCCCGCAGTCGTCCTAGCACAGATACGCAGTATTTT. As protein: CASPRSRPSTDTQYF.

This clonotype was seen more than once but under ten times. This chain joins TRBV7-2 and TRBJ2-7; D gene uncertain. V gave up 0 bases and J gave up 2 bases, with 11 bases separating them. Germline loops: CDR1 SGHTA, CDR2 FQGNSA. The CDR3 has 15 residues. The CDR3 region is CASSLAARAAYEQYF. CDR3 in DNA: TGTGCCAGCAGCTTAGCGGCTCGGGCAGCCTACGAGCAGTACTTC.

This clonotype turned up a few times. The CDR3 spells CASSQVDWGETQYF. The CDR3 nucleotides are TGTGCCAGCAGCCAAGTGGACTGGGGAGAGACCCAGTACTTC. This sequence joins TRBV14 and TRBJ2-5; weak D call: TRBD2 (5 bases). CDR1 is SGHDN, CDR2 FVKESK, per germline. This CDR3 contains 14 residues. The V end lost 1 base, the J end lost 4 bases, and 10 bases lay between the germline ends.

The chain has TRBV11-2 and TRBJ2-2; no reliable D call. V gave up 0 bases and J gave up 3 bases, with 8 bases separating them. The germline gives CDR1 SGHAT, CDR2 FQNNGV. CDR3 length: 15 residues. CDR3: CASSLDPAYTGELFF. The CDR3 bases are TGTGCCAGCAGCTTAGATCCCGCGTACACCGGGGAGCTGTTTTTT.

This clonotype was seen a few times. The rearrangement links TRBV7-2 to TRBJ2-7; possibly TRBD1 or TRBD2 for D (5 bases each). The length of the CDR3 is 15 residues. V lost 0 bases, J lost 4 bases, and 13 bases lay in between. Germline V CDR1 and CDR2: SGHTA, FQGNSA. The CDR3 bases are TGTGCCAGCAGCTTAGCCCTGGGGGTTGAATACGAGCAGTACTTC. It is translated as CASSLALGVEYEQYF.

The chain combines TRBV3-1 with TRBJ1-1; 9 nucleotides align to TRBD1. The CDR3 sequence is 14 residues long. Looked up from germline, CDR1 is LGHDT and CDR2 is YNNKEL (reference sequence). V gave up 0 bases and J gave up 7 bases; unmatched junction bases: 3. CDR3 residues: CASSQDTGGVEAFF. Written as DNA, the CDR3 is TGTGCCAGCAGCCAAGATACAGGGGGCGTTGAAGCTTTCTTT.

This chain links TRBV5-1 with TRBJ2-6, with D tentatively TRBD2 (7 bases). The CDR3 has 18 amino acids. Germline V gene lookup returns CDR1 SGHRS and CDR2 YFSETQ. V shed 4 bases and J shed 0 bases, with 17 bases lying between them. The CDR3 DNA reads as TGCGCCAGCAGCATCGAGGGGGGGATGAGCTCTGGGGCCAACGTCCTGACTTTC. It is translated as CASSIEGGMSSGANVLTF. Full variable domain (outside the CDR3, taken from reference TRBV5-1 and TRBJ2-6): KAGVTQTPRYLIKTRGQQVTLSCSPISGHRSVSWYQQTPGQGLQFLFEYFSETQRNKGNFPGRFSGRQFSNSRSEMNVSTLELGDSALYLCASSIEGGMSSGANVLTFGAGSRLTVL.

This clonotype has more than one count but fewer than ten. The chain is built from TRBV2 and TRBJ1-1, with D uncertain. Germline CDR1 SNHLY, CDR2 FYNNEI. V was pared by 5 bases and J by 4 bases, with 14 bases between. This CDR3 is built from 14 residues. CDR3 coding DNA: TGTGCCAGCAGTTACCAGACAACGGGCACTGAAGCTTTCTTT. Its translation: CASSYQTTGTEAFF.

The CDR3, as DNA: TGTGCCAGCACTTTAGGGGGAGACCCCCCAAATGAGCAGTTCTTC. Residues: CASTLGGDPPNEQFF. The chain recombines TRBV6-2 or TRBV6-3 with TRBJ2-1, with D perhaps TRBD1 (6 bases). V was trimmed by 7 bases and J by 7 bases, leaving 20 bases between them. CDR3 length: 15 residues. Germline V gene sequence: CDR1 MNHEY, CDR2 SVGEGT.

In DNA, the CDR3 is TGCAGTGCCAACTGGCGGGGAGGGCAAGAGACCCAGTACTTC. As protein: CSANWRGGQETQYF. The J gene is TRBJ2-5, the V gene TRBV20-1, with 7 bases aligning to TRBD2. V shed 6 bases, J shed 2 bases, and the junction held 9 bases outside the gene matches. Looked up from germline, CDR1 is DFQATT and CDR2 is SNEGSKA (reference sequence). CDR3 length: 14 amino acids.

As for this clonotype: A much larger clone is a single base away; this may be a read error. The chain employs TRBV28 and TRBJ2-7; D uncertain. Looked up from germline, CDR1 is MDHEN and CDR2 is SYDVKM. Trimming left V 5 bases short and J 0 bases short, with 11 bases between. The CDR3 runs to 14 residues. The CDR3 sequence: CASSPDMFSYEQYF. The CDR3 nucleotides are TGTGCCAGCAGTCCCGACATGTTCTCCTACGAGCAGTACTTC.

This clonotype was detected many times. The chain has TRBV12-3 or TRBV12-4 and TRBJ1-2, with D uncertain. V was clipped by 6 bases and J by 4 bases, with 15 bases between them. CDR3 length: 14 amino acids. As DNA, the CDR3 is TGTGCCAGCAGCCCCGGGCCTAGGAGCTATGGCTACACCTTC. Amino acids: CASSPGPRSYGYTF.

This clonotype has ten or more counts. The V and J genes are TRBV5-6 and TRBJ2-1, with D possibly TRBD2 on 6 matching bases. This CDR3 is built from 16 residues. Trimming took 2 bases from V and 1 from J, leaving 13 bases between them. CDR1 is SGHDT and CDR2 is YYEEEE in the germline V gene. DNA for the CDR3: TGTGCCAGCAGCTTCGGGGGTTTCGGTTCCTACAATGAGCAGTTCTTC. Its protein product is CASSFGGFGSYNEQFF.

The chain uses TRBV7-9 and TRBJ2-5; 7 bases are a match to TRBD1. The ends lost 5 bases at V and 5 bases at J; junction bases unmatched: 8. The CDR3 is 14 residues long. Germline CDR1 SEHNR, CDR2 FQNEAQ (reference sequence). CDR3 nucleotides: TGTGCCAGCAGCCGGGACAGAGAAAGGGAGACCCAGTACTTC. Amino acids: CASSRDRERETQYF.

The CDR3 region is CASSIRGTSTDTQYF. CDR3 coding DNA: TGTGCCAGTAGTATCCGGGGGACTAGCACAGATACGCAGTATTTT. This chain links TRBV19 with TRBJ2-3; tentatively, D is TRBD2 (6 bases). The germline gives CDR1 LNHDA, CDR2 SQIVND (reference sequence). The CDR3 length is 15 residues. V was pared by 3 bases and J by 0 bases, with 10 bases between.

This clonotype has a handful of counts. The chain joins TRBV6-1 to TRBJ1-6, with no clear D. The germline V gene has CDR1 MNHNS and CDR2 SASEGT. V lost 6 bases and J 0 bases, leaving 15 bases between the germline ends. The CDR3 has 17 amino acids. The CDR3 bases are TGTGCCAGCAGAAAATCGGCGGGTCCCTCCTATAATTCACCCCTCCACTTT. This encodes CASRKSAGPSYNSPLHF.

This clonotype was seen at least ten times. The chain employs TRBV2 and TRBJ2-3; 7 bases are shared with TRBD1. Germline assignment: CDR1 SNHLY and CDR2 FYNNEI. The CDR3 runs 16 residues. Trimming at V came to 7 bases and at J to 1 base, leaving 11 bases not matched to a gene. CDR3 DNA: TGTGCCAGCAAATCGACAGGGCTCTCTCGCACAGATACGCAGTATTTT. Translating gives CASKSTGLSRTDTQYF. Drawing the rest from reference TRBV2 and TRBJ2-3, the complete variable domain is EPEVTQTPSHQVTQMGQEVILRCVPISNHLYFYWYRQILGQKVEFLVSFYNNEISEKSEIFDDQFSVERPDGSNFTLKIRSTKLEDSAMYFCASKSTGLSRTDTQYFGPGTRLTVL.

The chain carries TRBV4-3 and TRBJ2-7, with TRBD2 matching over 10 bases. Germline trimming cut 0 bases from V and 5 bases from J; bases unmatched to any gene: 7. From germline, CDR1 is LGHNA and CDR2 YSLEER. The CDR3 contains 16 residues. The CDR3 bases are TGCGCCAGCAGCCAAGATATGGGACTAGCGACTGACGAGCAGTACTTC. Translation gives CASSQDMGLATDEQYF.

This clonotype showed up just a few times. The chain links TRBV4-1 to TRBJ2-5; D call uncertain. V was pared by 0 bases and J by 4 bases, with 9 bases between. The CDR3 covers 14 residues. Germline CDR1 is MGHRA and CDR2 is YSYEKL. The CDR3 reads CASSQDLGRETQYF. In DNA, the CDR3 is TGCGCCAGCAGCCAAGATCTGGGAAGAGAGACCCAGTACTTC.

This chain uses TRBV11-2 with TRBJ2-3, with 7 bases that match TRBD1. J was trimmed by 3 bases and V by 5 bases; bases with no gene match: 11. This CDR3 contains 16 residues. CDR1 is SGHAT and CDR2 is FQNNGV in the germline V gene. DNA for the CDR3: TGTGCCAGCAGCAAGACAGGGAGCTTAGGAACAGATACGCAGTATTTT. Translating gives CASSKTGSLGTDTQYF.